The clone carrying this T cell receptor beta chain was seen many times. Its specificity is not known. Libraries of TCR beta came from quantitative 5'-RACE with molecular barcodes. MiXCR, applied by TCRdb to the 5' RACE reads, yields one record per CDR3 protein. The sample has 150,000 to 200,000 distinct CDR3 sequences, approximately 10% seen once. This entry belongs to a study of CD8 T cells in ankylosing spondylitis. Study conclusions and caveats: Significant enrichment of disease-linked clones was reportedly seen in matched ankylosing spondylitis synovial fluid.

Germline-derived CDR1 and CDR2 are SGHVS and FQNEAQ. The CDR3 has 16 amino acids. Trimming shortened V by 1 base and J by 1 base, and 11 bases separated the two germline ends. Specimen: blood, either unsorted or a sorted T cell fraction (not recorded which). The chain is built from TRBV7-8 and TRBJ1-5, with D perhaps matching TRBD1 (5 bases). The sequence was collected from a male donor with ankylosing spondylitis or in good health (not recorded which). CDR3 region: CASSLVRTTSNQPQHF. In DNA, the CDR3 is TGTGCCAGCAGCTTAGTTAGGACAACGAGCAATCAGCCCCAGCATTTT.